The 19 T cell receptor beta chains below all came from one sample that was sequenced in a study of T cells in Graves' hyperthyroidism and ophthalmopathy. Researchers amplified the TCR beta CDR3 regions from RNA transcripts. The HTBI primer set was used in a first-round RT-PCR of the TCR CDR3. MiXCR was run by TCRdb on the multiplex PCR reads, yielding one entry per CDR3 protein. The data show 660,000 or so distinct CDR3 sequences, less than 25% seen once. The sample comprised blood. The receptor source for this set is a man under 40 with Graves' ophthalmopathy.

The V call is TRBV3-1, the J call TRBJ2-3, with D tentatively TRBD2 (6 bases). Germline values: CDR1 LGHDT, CDR2 YNNKEL (reference sequence). The CDR3 covers 16 residues. With 0 bases removed from V and 1 base from J, the gap between germline ends came to 11 bases. For the CDR3, the DNA is TGTGCCAGCAGCCAAGATTTCCAGCGGGGCACAGATACGCAGTATTTT. It yields the protein CASSQDFQRGTDTQYF.

This clonotype has a handful of counts. V usage is TRBV12-3 or TRBV12-4 and J usage is TRBJ1-4, with unresolved D. V gave up 3 bases and J gave up 3 bases, with 8 bases separating them. The CDR3 contains 14 residues. CDR3 nucleotides: TGTGCCAGCAGTTTGAGGGTTTCTAATGAAAAACTGTTTTTT. Translation gives CASSLRVSNEKLFF.

This clonotype has a handful of counts. This rearrangement joins TRBV20-1 to TRBJ2-7; D gene ambiguous. The CDR3 runs to 12 residues. The V end lost 1 base, the J end lost 3 bases, and 7 bases lay between the germline ends. The germline V gene has CDR1 DFQATT and CDR2 SNEGSKA (reference sequence). The CDR3 coding sequence is TGCAGTGCTAGAGCATATAGCTACGAGCAGTACTTC. Protein: CSARAYSYEQYF.

The table lists this clonotype with a few counts. The chain is built from TRBV2 and TRBJ2-1; 10 nucleotides line up with TRBD2. V shed 3 bases, J shed 7 bases, and the junction held 6 bases outside the gene matches. This CDR3 region has 15 residues. The V gene's germline CDR1 is SNHLY and CDR2 FYNNEI. The CDR3 is CASSEGTSGINEQFF. CDR3 nucleotides: TGTGCCAGCAGTGAGGGAACTAGCGGGATAAATGAGCAGTTCTTC.

The chain links TRBV5-1 to TRBJ2-6; D possibly matches TRBD1 or TRBD2 (6 bases each). Trimming took 1 base from V and 2 from J, leaving 13 bases between them. This CDR3 spans 17 amino acids. Per germline, CDR1 SGHRS and CDR2 YFSETQ. As DNA, the CDR3 is TGCGCCAGCAGCTTGCTCAGGGGAGGAACTGGGGCCAACGTCCTGACTTTC. This codes for CASSLLRGGTGANVLTF.

There are many counts of this clonotype. J is TRBJ1-5 and V is TRBV6-5; TRBD1 is a possible D gene (6 bases). The CDR3 spans 15 residues. CDR1 and CDR2 from the germline V gene are MNHEY and SVGAGI. Trimming took off 0 bases at V and 2 bases at J, with 8 bases between the two ends. The CDR3 spells CASSYSHRGNQPQHF. CDR3 DNA: TGTGCCAGCAGTTACTCCCACAGGGGCAATCAGCCCCAGCATTTT.

As for this clonotype: A much larger clonotype is one base distant, so this may be a read error. The rearrangement joins TRBV3-1 to TRBJ2-7; 8 bases are a match to TRBD1. Trimming took 4 bases from V and 9 from J; bases not matched to a gene: 11. This CDR3 is built from 14 residues. CDR1 and CDR2 from the germline V gene are LGHDT and YNNKEL (reference sequence). The CDR3 DNA follows: TGTGCCAGCAGCCCTAGGACAGGGAGTCCCGGGCAGTACTTC. Amino acid sequence: CASSPRTGSPGQYF.

This clonotype was seen a few times. The rearrangement links TRBV28 to TRBJ1-2; the D is unclear. Between the trimmed V and J ends, which lost 6 bases and 5 bases, there was a span of 16 bases. Germline loops: CDR1 MDHEN, CDR2 SYDVKM. The CDR3 totals 14 residues. In DNA, the CDR3 is TGTGCCAGCAGCATGGCGGTGGGGTCGTATGGCTACACCTTC. The encoded protein is CASSMAVGSYGYTF.

The chain links TRBV5-1 to TRBJ2-1; D ambiguous. Per the germline V gene, CDR1 is SGHRS and CDR2 is YFSETQ. Trimming took off 0 bases at V and 5 bases at J, with 9 bases between the two ends. CDR3 length: 14 residues. The CDR3 nucleotides are TGCGCCAGCAGCTTGGGGCCAGATAACAATGAGCAGTTCTTC. Translating gives CASSLGPDNNEQFF. The variable domain in full, completed from reference TRBV5-1 and TRBJ2-1, reads KAGVTQTPRYLIKTRGQQVTLSCSPISGHRSVSWYQQTPGQGLQFLFEYFSETQRNKGNFPGRFSGRQFSNSRSEMNVSTLELGDSALYLCASSLGPDNNEQFFGPGTRLTVL.

The sample holds a few counts of this clonotype. V and J are TRBV11-2 and TRBJ2-3, with TRBD1 matching 7 bases. The CDR3 is 13 residues long. The trim removed 7 bases at V and 4 bases at J, leaving 5 bases unmatched. The V gene's germline CDR1 is SGHAT and CDR2 FQNNGV. The chain's CDR3 is CASTTGVADTQYF. The DNA of the CDR3 is TGTGCCAGCACAACAGGGGTGGCAGATACGCAGTATTTT.

This clonotype was counted many times. The rearrangement joins TRBV15 to TRBJ1-1; D remains ambiguous. Germline values: CDR1 LNHNV, CDR2 YYDKDF (reference sequence). With 1 base removed from V and 0 bases from J, the gap between germline ends came to 9 bases. The length of the CDR3 is 15 residues. This CDR3 reads CATSRASSMNTEAFF. The CDR3, as DNA: TGTGCCACCAGCAGAGCTTCAAGCATGAACACTGAAGCTTTCTTT.

Note on this clonotype: Being one base from a much bigger clone, this may be a read error. V gene TRBV24-1 combines with J gene TRBJ2-3; possibly TRBD2 for D (6 bases). Trimming shortened V by 11 bases and J by 4 bases, and 21 bases separated the two germline ends. The germline CDR1 and CDR2 sequences are KGHDR and SFDVKD. The CDR3 sequence is 15 residues long. The CDR3 loop reads CASSPTSWSSDTQYF. Written as DNA, the CDR3 is TGTGCCAGCAGCCCAACTAGCTGGAGCTCAGATACGCAGTATTTT.

V usage is TRBV5-1 and J usage is TRBJ2-7; TRBD2 matches 15 bases. Germline V gene lookup returns CDR1 SGHRS and CDR2 YFSETQ. This CDR3 spans 18 amino acids. V shed 4 bases and J 0 bases; nucleotides not matched to a gene: 8. This CDR3 is CASSLTGTSGRYSYEQYF. The CDR3 DNA reads TGCGCCAGCAGCCTTACCGGGACTAGCGGGAGGTACTCCTACGAGCAGTACTTC.

This clonotype has just a few counts. The rearrangement joins TRBV6-1 to TRBJ2-1; weak D call: TRBD1 (6 bases). V was trimmed by 6 bases and J by 6 bases, leaving 12 bases between them. The CDR3 is 13 amino acids. CDR1 MNHNS and CDR2 SASEGT come from the germline V gene. In nucleotides, the CDR3 is TGTGCCAGCAGGCTACAGGGAGTCAATGAGCAGTTCTTC. Protein: CASRLQGVNEQFF.

This clonotype was counted only a few times. At one end, the junction sequence differs from germline, possibly due to a read error. V usage is TRBV7-2 and J usage is TRBJ2-1; weak D call: TRBD2 (7 bases). Germline V CDR1 and CDR2: SGHTA, FQGNSA. The CDR3 contains 15 residues. The CDR3: CASTGGGGDWNERFF. The CDR3 region has the DNA TGTGCCAGCACCGGAGGGGGGGGAGACTGGAATGAGCGGTTCTTC.

The CDR3 DNA reads TGTGCCAGCAGTTTAATGCCGAGGTATGAGCAGTTCTTC. Its protein is CASSLMPRYEQFF. This chain joins TRBV28 and TRBJ2-1, with D uncertain. Germline V gene sequence: CDR1 MDHEN, CDR2 SYDVKM. V lost 2 bases and J lost 8, with 10 bases in between. This CDR3 region has 13 residues.

This clonotype was seen at least ten times. V usage is TRBV18 and J usage is TRBJ2-3, with D hard to call. The V end lost 0 bases, the J end lost 0 bases, and 7 bases lay between the germline ends. CDR1 and CDR2 (germline): KGHSH, LQKENI. The length of the CDR3 is 15 residues. The CDR3, as DNA: TGTGCCAGCTCACCACCGTCGAGTAGCACAGATACGCAGTATTTT. Translated, it gives CASSPPSSSTDTQYF.

This clonotype appeared many times. The chain carries TRBV28 and TRBJ2-3, with TRBD1 matching 7 bases. This CDR3 comprises 14 residues. From germline, CDR1 is MDHEN and CDR2 SYDVKM. Unmatched junction bases numbered 8, after V lost 4 bases and J lost 7 bases. The CDR3 DNA follows: TGTGCCAGCAGTTCGGGACAGCTCAGATATACGCAGTATTTT. Translating gives CASSSGQLRYTQYF.

This clonotype was observed a handful of times. In DNA, the CDR3 is TGTGCCTGGACACTGGGGGGGCCAGTGAATGAGCAGTTCTTC. Translation: CAWTLGGPVNEQFF. The chain uses TRBV30 and TRBJ2-1; perhaps TRBD2 as D (7 bases). The germline V gene has CDR1 GTSNPN and CDR2 SVGIG (reference sequence). CDR3 length equals 14 residues. V was trimmed by 4 bases and J by 7 bases, leaving 17 bases between them. Full variable domain (rest looked up from reference TRBV30 and TRBJ2-1): SQTIHQWPATLVQPVGSPLSLECTVEGTSNPNLYWYRQAAGRGLQLLFYSVGIGQISSEVPQNLSASRPQDRQFILSSKKLLLSDSGFYLCAWTLGGPVNEQFFGPGTRLTVL.